This T cell receptor beta chain was identified during a study of T cell repertoires in cytomegalovirus infection (dated by TCRdb to about 2019). At the level of the whole study: Peptide stimulations targeted recently identified HLA-C-restricted CMV epitopes, whose presentation resists viral immunomodulation, together with well-studied HLA-B-restricted epitopes. Because public TCR beta signatures pointed to carriage of CMV infection together with the matching HLA type, the HLA type of each donor mattered for the analysis. The paper's findings and limits, for the study overall: The ex vivo response was dominated by HLA-C-restricted CMV-specific TCR beta clonotypes, and the single most frequent clonotype in two of eight donors was supplied by these HLA-C-restricted clonotypes. Cumulative frequency of public TCR beta family members discriminated carriers of CMV infection plus the relevant HLA type in this cohort and an independent roughly 340-donor cohort.

Interpreted using the paper, the treatment or condition label stands for: in vitro stimulation with specific CMV peptide epitopes to enrich CMV-specific T cells. The table lists this clonotype with a few counts. No cognate antigen has been identified for it. No base-level quality is on record; no much larger clone is a single base apart. Instrument on record: Illumina HiSeq 1500. TCRdb passed the public sequencing reads through fastp at Q25 and MiXCR, retaining productive beta sequences. CDR3 protein sequences are deduplicated, and each keeps its most common genes and DNA. The sample has some 270,000 distinct CDR3 sequences on record, about 20% of them singletons. The top ten constitute roughly a fifth of the sample. Sequences were derived from cultured PBMCs, sampled from culture after CMV antigen stimulation. The receptor was derived from a human donor in good health (CMV status not recorded). Some clones in this sample may be carry-over from other donors' samples.

The encoded CDR3 is CASGFGGGTEAFF. The DNA reads TGTGCTAGTGGTTTTGGGGGAGGGACTGAAGCTTTCTTT. The chain was built from TRBV12-5 and TRBJ1-1, with a weak D call of TRBD1 (5 bases match). Sequences LGHNT (CDR1) and FRNRAP (CDR2) are obtained from the germline V gene. The CDR3 runs 13 residues from the cysteine to the phenylalanine. Only the CDR3 DNA stays, 39 bases, in frame from base 1. Relative to germline, V is 3 bases shorter and J is 5 bases shorter, with 10 bases between their ends.